This entry lists 29 T cell receptor beta chains sequenced from one sample in a study of blood T cell repertoires in COVID-19. Assay: immunoSEQ multiplex PCR; the TCRdb copy retains only in-frame clones and omits some. Of 350,000 or so clones in the sample, approximately 88% were seen once. Sequencing was performed on peripheral blood. The receptors come from a woman in her twenties or thirties with COVID-19, enrolled during active disease.

This sequence joins TRBV21-1 and TRBJ2-7; the DNA was not compared with TRBD1, the D call given in the table. TRBV21-1 is shown as a pseudogene. The CDR3 consists of 15 residues. The CDR3 region has the DNA TGTGCCGGAACTCGTTACAGGGGGACGAAATACGAGCAGTACGTC. Protein: CAGTRYRGTKYEQYV.

This sequence joins TRBV7-9 and TRBJ2-3; TRBD2 matches at 16 bases. Per the germline V gene, CDR1 is SEHNR and CDR2 is FQNEAQ (reference sequence). The CDR3 is 17 residues long. With V trimmed by 3 bases and J by 5 bases, 5 bases remained unmatched. The CDR3 is CASSLGLAGGPLDTQYF. Here the CDR3 DNA reads TGTGCCAGCAGCTTGGGACTAGCGGGGGGGCCTTTAGATACGCAGTATTTT.

The V and J genes are TRBV5-5 and TRBJ1-2, with D possibly matching TRBD1 (5 bases). V lost 0 bases, J lost 8 bases, and 11 bases lay in between. Germline assignment: CDR1 SGHKS and CDR2 YYEKEE (reference sequence). The CDR3 contains 13 residues. CDR3 protein: CASSLAGSKGYTF. The CDR3 DNA is TGTGCCAGCAGCTTGGCAGGGTCCAAAGGCTACACCTTC.

The chain is built from TRBV6-5 and TRBJ1-6; unclear D gene. The CDR3 loop spans 14 amino acids. V was cut by 5 bases and J by 0 bases, with 5 bases left in between. The germline gives CDR1 MNHEY, CDR2 SVGAGI. CDR3 protein: CASSPGSYNSPLHF. As DNA, the CDR3 is TGTGCCAGCAGTCCGGGCTCCTATAATTCACCCCTCCACTTT.

The rearrangement links TRBV6-6 to TRBJ1-5; D is perhaps TRBD1 (6 bases). The germline V and J ends were trimmed by 2 bases and 2 bases, with 10 bases remaining between them. Germline CDR1 and CDR2: MNHNY and SVGAGI (reference sequence). This CDR3 has 15 amino acids. The CDR3: CASSYGGRGNQPQHF. CDR3 DNA: TGTGCCAGCAGTTACGGGGGCAGGGGCAATCAGCCCCAGCATTTT.

The chain is built from TRBV7-9 and TRBJ1-3; no firm D call. Looked up from germline, CDR1 is SEHNR and CDR2 is FQNEAQ (reference sequence). V shed 4 bases and J shed 0 bases, with 13 bases lying between them. The CDR3 runs 16 residues. In DNA form, the CDR3 reads TGTGCCAGCAGCTCCCGGGTAGCCATCTCTGGAAACACCATATATTTT. This encodes CASSSRVAISGNTIYF.

The chain combines TRBV7-9 with TRBJ1-5; 7 bases fit TRBD1. V shed 4 bases and J 5 bases; nucleotides not matched to a gene: 5. The CDR3 sequence is 14 residues long. Germline V gene lookup returns CDR1 SEHNR and CDR2 FQNEAQ (reference sequence). The CDR3 spells CASSSEGADQPQHF. The CDR3, as DNA: TGTGCCAGCAGCTCCGAGGGGGCCGATCAGCCCCAGCATTTT.

V is TRBV11-2 and J is TRBJ2-3, with D tentatively TRBD2 (6 bases). The CDR3 is 15 residues long. CDR1 and CDR2 from the germline V gene are SGHAT and FQNNGV. Deletions cut 4 bases from V and 0 bases from J, with 11 bases between. The CDR3, as DNA: TGTGCCAGCAGCTGGGACTGGACTAGCACAGATACGCAGTATTTT. As protein: CASSWDWTSTDTQYF.

CDR3 sequence reads: CASSQDRGGGYTF. The CDR3 DNA reads TGTGCCAGCAGCCAAGATCGAGGGGGCGGCTACACCTTC. The gene calls are TRBV4-2 and TRBJ1-2; 7 bases map to TRBD1. The length of the CDR3 is 13 residues. With 0 bases clipped from V and 8 bases from J, the junction kept 3 bases outside the gene matches. From germline, CDR1 is LGHNA and CDR2 YNFKEQ.

V is TRBV18 and J is TRBJ2-1; TRBD2 matches 8 bases. This CDR3 is built from 13 residues. CDR1 and CDR2 (germline): KGHSH, LQKENI. Losses at the gene ends were 3 bases for V and 7 bases for J; bases not matched to a gene: 2. This chain's CDR3 is CASSPSGGNEQFF. Written as DNA, the CDR3 is TGTGCCAGCTCACCGAGCGGGGGAAATGAGCAGTTCTTC.

This clone has more than one count but fewer than ten. The chain uses TRBV2 and TRBJ1-2; D is unresolved. Germline V gene lookup returns CDR1 SNHLY and CDR2 FYNNEI. This CDR3 is built from 13 residues. The V and J ends lost 1 base and 2 bases respectively, with 5 bases between them. In DNA form, the CDR3 reads TGTGCCAGCAGTGAAGACCAGAACTATGGCTACACCTTC. This sequence encodes CASSEDQNYGYTF. The complete variable domain, with remaining parts taken from reference TRBV2 and TRBJ1-2, reads EPEVTQTPSHQVTQMGQEVILRCVPISNHLYFYWYRQILGQKVEFLVSFYNNEISEKSEIFDDQFSVERPDGSNFTLKIRSTKLEDSAMYFCASSEDQNYGYTFGSGTRLTVV.

This chain connects TRBV30 to TRBJ1-5; D uncertain. V lost 2 bases to trimming and J lost 5 bases, with 7 bases between them. Germline loops: CDR1 GTSNPN, CDR2 SVGIG (reference sequence). The CDR3 sequence is 12 residues long. This chain's CDR3 is CAWSTSYQPQHF. In DNA form, the CDR3 reads TGTGCCTGGAGTACTAGTTATCAGCCCCAGCATTTT.

V and J are TRBV2 and TRBJ2-7; TRBD2 matches at 11 bases. The germline V gene encodes CDR1 SNHLY and CDR2 FYNNEI. The CDR3 extends over 16 amino acids. V shed 5 bases and J 2 bases; nucleotides not matched to a gene: 8. The CDR3 sequence: CASSKTSGLAAYEQYF. The CDR3 DNA reads as TGTGCCAGCAGTAAAACCTCGGGACTAGCGGCCTACGAGCAGTACTTC.

The V and J genes are TRBV19 and TRBJ2-5; D possibly corresponds to TRBD2 (6 bases). The CDR3 is 14 amino acids. The V gene's germline CDR1 is LNHDA and CDR2 SQIVND (reference sequence). Trimming took off 3 bases at V and 3 bases at J, with 11 bases between the two ends. DNA of the CDR3: TGTGCCAGTAGTATTGGGACTGGAAAAGAGACCCAGTACTTC. Translating gives CASSIGTGKETQYF.

The chain recombines TRBV27 with TRBJ2-3; possibly TRBD2 for D (5 bases). CDR1 MNHEY and CDR2 SMNVEV come from the germline V gene (reference sequence). V gave up 3 bases and J gave up 5 bases, with 9 bases separating them. The CDR3 length is 13 residues. The CDR3 loop reads CASSFRGRDTQYF. The CDR3 nucleotides read TGTGCCAGCAGTTTCCGTGGGAGAGATACGCAGTATTTT.

The chain has TRBV9 and TRBJ1-1, with D perhaps matching TRBD1 (6 bases). This CDR3 comprises 15 residues. The ends were cut back, 3 bases at V and 3 bases at J, with 15 bases in the middle. Germline CDR1 reads SGDLS; CDR2 reads YYNGEE. The DNA for the CDR3 is TGTGCCAGCAGCGCGCTTGTAGGGGGGGACACTGAAGCTTTCTTT. Amino acids: CASSALVGGDTEAFF. Together with reference TRBV9 and TRBJ1-1, the CDR3 gives the full variable domain: DSGVTQTPKHLITATGQRVTLRCSPRSGDLSVYWYQQSLDQGLQFLIQYYNGEERAKGNILERFSAQQFPDLHSELNLSSLELGDSALYFCASSALVGGDTEAFFGQGTRLTVV.

The chain links TRBV6-5 to TRBJ1-2, with 7 positions matching TRBD1. This CDR3 is 15 amino acids long. Germline V gene lookup returns CDR1 MNHEY and CDR2 SVGAGI. Losses at the gene ends were 4 bases for V and 8 bases for J; bases not matched to a gene: 13. CDR3 sequence (DNA): TGTGCCAGCAGTTCCCGGTGGACAGGTCGAGGGGGCTACACCTTC. It specifies CASSSRWTGRGGYTF.

CDR3 DNA sequence: TGCGCCAGCAGCTTAGGCAGGGCCTCAACTAATGAAAAACTGTTTTTT. This sequence encodes CASSLGRASTNEKLFF. The V gene is TRBV5-1, the J gene TRBJ1-4; tentative D call: TRBD1 (5 bases). The CDR3 has 16 amino acids. Germline lookup yields CDR1 SGHRS and CDR2 YFSETQ. V was shortened by 2 bases and J by 0 bases, with 11 bases between the two germline ends.

The chain couples TRBV7-6 to TRBJ1-6, with D perhaps TRBD1 (5 bases). The CDR3 loop spans 16 amino acids. CDR1 is SGHVS and CDR2 is FNYEAQ in the germline V gene. V was clipped by 2 bases and J by 5 bases, with 13 bases between them. CDR3 nucleotide sequence: TGTGCCAGCAGCTTATACCCCCGGGGGAATAATTCACCCCTCCACTTT. It encodes CASSLYPRGNNSPLHF.

The table lists this clone with a count of one. The chain combines TRBV6-2 or TRBV6-3 with TRBJ2-3; 7 nucleotides agree with TRBD2. Trimming cost V 7 bases and J 2 bases; bases outside gene matches: 6. Germline CDR1 is MNHEY and CDR2 is SVGEGT. The CDR3 extends over 14 amino acids. For the CDR3, the DNA is TGTGCCAGCACCCCCGGGGGGAACACAGATACGCAGTATTTT. It specifies CASTPGGNTDTQYF.

This sequence joins TRBV10-3 and TRBJ2-5; 9 positions match TRBD2. The germline V gene has CDR1 ENHRY and CDR2 SYGVKD. With V trimmed by 0 bases and J by 7 bases, 3 bases remained unmatched. The CDR3 is 14 amino acids. The CDR3 sequence is CAISESDSGGTQYF. The CDR3 DNA reads as TGTGCCATCAGTGAGTCGGATAGCGGGGGGACCCAGTACTTC.

This rearrangement joins TRBV6-5 to TRBJ1-2; TRBD1 matches 9 bases. Germline CDR1 reads MNHEY; CDR2 reads SVGAGI. The CDR3 consists of 15 residues. Trimming at V came to 5 bases and at J to 7 bases, leaving 11 bases not matched to a gene. DNA of the CDR3: TGTGCCAGCAGTCGTTCCGGGACAGGGTCAGGTGGCTACACCTTC. Translation: CASSRSGTGSGGYTF.

This chain links TRBV12-5 with TRBJ2-1; maybe TRBD1 (6 bases). The CDR3 contains 19 residues. The V gene's germline CDR1 is LGHNT and CDR2 FRNRAP. Trimming took off 1 base at V and 0 bases at J, with 19 bases between the two ends. The CDR3 loop is CASGLGHTGTPSSYNEQFF. CDR3 nucleotide sequence: TGTGCTAGTGGTTTGGGGCATACCGGGACACCTAGCTCCTACAATGAGCAGTTCTTC. The whole variable domain, remainder taken from reference TRBV12-5 and TRBJ2-1, is DARVTQTPRHKVTEMGQEVTMRCQPILGHNTVFWYRQTMMQGLELLAYFRNRAPLDDSGMPKDRFSAEMPDATLATLKIQPSEPRDSAVYFCASGLGHTGTPSSYNEQFFGPGTRLTVL.

This chain links TRBV9 with TRBJ2-1; D uncertain. The ends were cut back, 3 bases at V and 10 bases at J, with 11 bases in the middle. Germline CDR1 and CDR2: SGDLS and YYNGEE. The CDR3 runs 12 residues. The CDR3 is CASSGREREQFF. DNA of the CDR3: TGTGCCAGCAGCGGACGAGAGCGAGAGCAGTTCTTC.

This clone has a handful of counts. The rearrangement joins TRBV27 to TRBJ1-5; 7 nucleotides align to TRBD1. Trimming cost V 5 bases and J 9 bases; bases outside gene matches: 7. The CDR3 sequence is 13 residues long. Germline values: CDR1 MNHEY, CDR2 SMNVEV (reference sequence). CDR3 protein: CASSQGQRTPQHF. The CDR3 nucleotides read TGTGCCAGCAGTCAGGGACAGCGAACGCCCCAGCATTTT.

The chain recombines TRBV7-2 with TRBJ1-2; tentative D call: TRBD1 (6 bases). The CDR3 is 15 residues long. In germline, CDR1 is SGHTA, CDR2 FQGNSA. The V end was cut by 8 bases, the J end by 8 bases, with 24 bases between. Written as DNA, the CDR3 is TGTGCCAGCGTAGTGGGGGCAGGAACATCGAAAGGCTACACCTTC. Protein product: CASVVGAGTSKGYTF.

This clone came up once. The chain employs TRBV19 and TRBJ1-3; D gene ambiguous. The CDR3 is made up of 16 amino acids. The V end was cut by 7 bases, the J end by 4 bases, with 20 bases between. Germline values: CDR1 LNHDA, CDR2 SQIVND (reference sequence). The CDR3 coding sequence is TGTGCCAGTATTTATTCCACCCGGTCTCCGGGAAACACCATATATTTT. It codes for CASIYSTRSPGNTIYF.

The V call is TRBV9, the J call TRBJ2-3; D perhaps matches TRBD1 (6 bases). Looked up from germline, CDR1 is SGDLS and CDR2 is YYNGEE. The CDR3 has 14 amino acids. Trimming removed 5 bases at V and 3 bases at J, with 13 bases between. The CDR3 is CASSLEGETDTQYF. DNA of the CDR3: TGTGCCAGCAGTCTCGAGGGGGAAACAGATACGCAGTATTTT.

The rearrangement uses TRBV6-2 or TRBV6-3 and TRBJ1-1; no clear D gene. Germline V CDR1 and CDR2: MNHEY, SVGEGT. V dropped 1 base and J dropped 0 bases, with 6 bases sitting between them. The CDR3 loop spans 14 amino acids. As DNA, the CDR3 is TGTGCCAGCAGTTACTTTCTATTGAACACTGAAGCTTTCTTT. Translating it yields CASSYFLLNTEAFF.